This T cell receptor (beta chain) was documented in a study of T cells in Graves' hyperthyroidism and ophthalmopathy. Amplified TCR beta CDR3 regions came from RNA transcripts. Using the HTBI primer set, a first-round RT-PCR was run on the TCR CDR3. TCRdb re-analysed the multiplex PCR reads in MiXCR, keeping a single row per CDR3 protein. Here the sample spans a few hundred thousand distinct CDR3 sequences, roughly 13% being singletons. Study results and limitations: Onset of ophthalmopathy came a median roughly 6.5 months after the model predicted it. Most clonotypes expanded in the thyroid (above 0.001) were also present in blood.

The V gene's germline CDR1 is MNHNS and CDR2 SASEGT. The V end lost 11 bases, the J end lost 4 bases, and 12 bases lay between the germline ends. The CDR3 is made up of 13 amino acids. This clonotype was observed a few times. Its specificity is unknown. Sequencing was carried out using blood. The V and J genes are TRBV6-1 and TRBJ2-6, with D perhaps matching TRBD1 or TRBD2 (6 bases each). This sequence was found in a man aged 25 to 40 with Graves' hyperthyroidism that later progressed to Graves' ophthalmopathy. The CDR3 sequence is CAGGPTGANVLTF. CDR3 sequence (DNA): TGTGCCGGGGGGCCAACCGGGGCCAACGTCCTGACTTTC.